A single sample gave rise to the 17 T cell receptor beta chains below, sequenced in a study of T cells in women clearing cervical HPV infection. The assay was immunoSEQ multiplex PCR, and TCRdb's table has in-frame clones only and misses some. The listing records approximately 41,000 clones. The specimen sequenced was blood buffy coat. The receptors come from a woman aged 18 to 75 with a cervical HPV16 infection that either progressed to CIN3+ or cleared (not recorded which).

About this clone itself: Read coverage stops 3 residues before the CDR3 terminus; the germline J gene supplies the remainder. The V call is TRBV28, the J call TRBJ2-2; the match to TRBD1 covers 7 bases. CDR1 and CDR2 (germline): MDHEN, SYDVKM. V lost 4 bases, J lost 8 bases, and 7 bases stayed unmatched. The CDR3 runs 14 residues. The covered CDR3 bases are TGTGCCAGCAGTTATGATCAGGGGGTGGGGGAG. This gives the protein CASSYDQGVGE. The entire CDR3 sequence reads CASSYDQGVGELFF.

Concerning this clone: The read gets to within 3 residues of the CDR3 end, and the germline J gene fills in the rest. The chain combines TRBV14 with TRBJ2-7; D possibly corresponds to TRBD2 (6 bases). Trimming shortened V by 4 bases and J by 3 bases, and 7 bases separated the two germline ends. Germline V lookup: CDR1 SGHDN, CDR2 FVKESK. CDR3 length equals 12 residues. The part of the CDR3 DNA that was read is TGTGCCAGCAGCCCGACTAGCTACGAG. This translates into CASSPTSYE. The whole CDR3 sequence is CASSPTSYEQYF.

A note on this clone: The read is 3 residues too short to cover the CDR3 end, so that end is filled in from the germline J gene. The chain uses TRBV20-1 and TRBJ2-2, with 8 bases aligning to TRBD2. CDR1 and CDR2 from the germline V gene are DFQATT and SNEGSKA (reference sequence). V gave up 4 bases and J gave up 3 bases; unmatched junction bases: 13. The CDR3 consists of 17 residues. Incomplete CDR3 DNA: TGCAGTGCTAATATAGTAGCGGGACTCCCCCACACCGGGGAG. It yields the protein CSANIVAGLPHTGE. The complete CDR3 reads CSANIVAGLPHTGELFF.

In the case of this clone: The DNA ends 3 residues before the CDR3 does, and the rest of the CDR3 is filled in from the germline J gene. The chain joins TRBV5-5 to TRBJ1-2, with TRBD1 matching over 8 bases. The germline gives CDR1 SGHKS, CDR2 YYEKEE (reference sequence). The V gene end was trimmed by 1 base and the J gene end by 3 bases; junction bases not matched to a gene: 5. There are 15 residues in the CDR3. The covered CDR3 bases are TGTGCCAGCAGCTTGATTCCAGGGGGCCACTATGGC. Residues: CASSLIPGGHYG. The complete CDR3 sequence is CASSLIPGGHYGYTF.

Concerning this clone itself: The sequenced fragment ends 3 residues before the CDR3 boundary, so the rest is inferred from the germline J gene. The J gene is TRBJ1-5, the V gene TRBV28, with TRBD1 matching 7 bases. Trimming took 6 bases from V and 6 from J; bases not matched to a gene: 5. Germline values: CDR1 MDHEN, CDR2 SYDVKM. The CDR3 sequence is 13 residues long. CDR3 DNA, as far as it was read: TGTGCCAGCAGGGAGGGGGCGGGTCAGCCC. Translated: CASREGAGQP. The whole CDR3 region reads CASREGAGQPQHF. The full variable domain, with the rest looked up from reference TRBV28 and TRBJ1-5, is DVKVTQSSRYLVKRTGEKVFLECVQDMDHENMFWYRQDPGLGLRLIYFSYDVKMKEKGDIPEGYSVSREKKERFSLILESASTNQTSMYLCASREGAGQPQHFGDGTRLSIL.

Of note for this clone: Coverage ceases 3 residues before the CDR3 finishes, and the germline J gene fills in the end. This chain connects TRBV14 to TRBJ1-3; D not resolved. V dropped 1 base and J dropped 0 bases, with 7 bases sitting between them. This CDR3 has 15 amino acids. Germline assignment: CDR1 SGHDN and CDR2 FVKESK. Partial CDR3 DNA: TGTGCCAGCAGCCAAGTCCTATACTCTGGAAACACC. Translated: CASSQVLYSGNT. The whole CDR3 sequence reads CASSQVLYSGNTIYF.

A word on this clone: The read ends 3 residues early relative to the CDR3; the germline J gene fills the gap. The chain combines TRBV29-1 with TRBJ2-3; D possibly corresponds to TRBD1 (8 bases). This CDR3 contains 14 residues. V lost 6 bases, J lost 5 bases, and 18 bases lay in between. Germline lookup yields CDR1 SQVTM and CDR2 ANQGSEA. The CDR3 sequence: CSVTGDGGGDTQYF. The sequenced part of the CDR3 DNA is TGCAGCGTGACAGGGGATGGCGGGGGAGATACG.

Points on this clone: The read terminates 3 residues before the CDR3 end, so the remaining end is supplied by the germline J gene. The chain uses TRBV4-2 and TRBJ2-5, with 10 positions matching TRBD2. Germline V gene lookup returns CDR1 LGHNA and CDR2 YNFKEQ. V was pared by 0 bases and J by 3 bases, with 10 bases of the junction left unmatched. This CDR3 is built from 18 residues. Partial CDR3 DNA: TGTGCCAGCAGCCAAGATCGCTTTTTAGCGGGGGGTGAAGAGACC. Translated, it gives CASSQDRFLAGGEET. The complete CDR3 reads CASSQDRFLAGGEETQYF.

With respect to this clone: The CDR3 goes on 3 residues after the read ends, and that part is filled in from the germline J gene. The chain combines TRBV13 with TRBJ2-3; 12 positions agree with TRBD2. Germline CDR1 and CDR2: PRHDT and FYEKMQ (reference sequence). The CDR3 is 18 residues long. After removal of 5 bases from V and 1 base from J, the junction contained 10 bases not matched to a gene. The covered CDR3 bases are TGTGCCAGCAGCGCCGGACTAGCGGGAAAGGGTCGCACAGATACG. It is translated as CASSAGLAGKGRTDT. The entire CDR3 protein is CASSAGLAGKGRTDTQYF.

Note on this clone: The CDR3 is cut off 3 residues early in the read; its end comes from the germline J gene. The chain couples TRBV28 to TRBJ2-7; 12 positions match TRBD2. Germline V CDR1 and CDR2: MDHEN, SYDVKM. The junction had 7 bases not matched to a gene; V was cut back by 7 bases and J by 3 bases. The length of the CDR3 is 15 residues. Partial CDR3 DNA: TGTGCCAGCAACGACGGGACTAGCGGGTTCTACGAG. This sequence encodes CASNDGTSGFYE. The entire CDR3 protein is CASNDGTSGFYEQYF. The full variable domain, its missing parts supplied by reference TRBV28 and TRBJ2-7, is DVKVTQSSRYLVKRTGEKVFLECVQDMDHENMFWYRQDPGLGLRLIYFSYDVKMKEKGDIPEGYSVSREKKERFSLILESASTNQTSMYLCASNDGTSGFYEQYFGPGTRLTVT.

Notes on this clone: The CDR3 end falls 3 residues outside the read, so it is completed with the germline J gene. The chain couples TRBV5-1 to TRBJ1-6; D possibly corresponds to TRBD1 (6 bases). CDR1 and CDR2 from the germline V gene are SGHRS and YFSETQ. The CDR3 is 15 amino acids. V was cut by 3 bases and J by 6 bases, with 13 bases left in between. The sequenced part of the CDR3 DNA is TGCGCCAGCAGCTCAAAGACAGGAGCTAATTCACCC. Translating gives CASSSKTGANSP. In full, the CDR3 reads CASSSKTGANSPLHF. The whole variable domain, filled in from reference TRBV5-1 and TRBJ1-6, reads KAGVTQTPRYLIKTRGQQVTLSCSPISGHRSVSWYQQTPGQGLQFLFEYFSETQRNKGNFPGRFSGRQFSNSRSEMNVSTLELGDSALYLCASSSKTGANSPLHFGNGTRLTVT.

As to this clone: The CDR3 is cut off 3 residues early in the read; its end comes from the germline J gene. The rearrangement uses TRBV20-1 and TRBJ1-1; 8 nucleotides line up with TRBD1. The germline V gene has CDR1 DFQATT and CDR2 SNEGSKA (reference sequence). V trimming: 2 bases; J trimming: 1 base; junction bases outside the gene matches: 12. The CDR3 is made up of 17 amino acids. The CDR3 is CSARPTVTGDKNTEAFF. Incomplete CDR3 DNA: TGCAGTGCTAGACCGACGGTGACAGGGGACAAGAACACTGAA.

With regard to this clone: The sequence runs out 3 residues before the end of the CDR3; the remainder is reconstructed from the germline J gene. The chain couples TRBV29-1 to TRBJ2-5; 8 nucleotides match TRBD2. V was clipped by 7 bases and J by 6 bases; unmatched bases: 10. The germline V gene encodes CDR1 SQVTM and CDR2 ANQGSEA. The CDR3 has 13 residues. CDR3 sequence: CSGIGLASKTQYF. The sequenced part of the CDR3 DNA is TGCAGCGGGATCGGACTAGCTTCAAAGACC.

Points on this clone: The read terminates 3 residues ahead of where the CDR3 ends, so the germline J gene completes it. V and J are TRBV19 and TRBJ1-5, with D perhaps matching TRBD1 (5 bases). V lost 3 bases, J lost 5 bases, and 29 bases lay in between. This CDR3 is 20 amino acids long. The germline CDR1 and CDR2 sequences are LNHDA and SQIVND (reference sequence). Partial CDR3 DNA: TGTGCCAGTAGTATCTACGGTGGGGTGTCAGGGATCGAATTAGATCAGCCC. Amino acid sequence: CASSIYGGVSGIELDQP. The complete CDR3 protein is CASSIYGGVSGIELDQPQHF.

About this clone itself: The read comes to an end 3 residues before the CDR3 does, leaving the germline J gene to fill in the end. The chain recombines TRBV10-3 with TRBJ2-5; 13 bases are shared with TRBD2. CDR1 is ENHRY and CDR2 is SYGVKD in the germline V gene. Trimming removed 0 bases from V and 5 bases from J; junction bases left unmatched: 12. CDR3 length: 19 amino acids. CDR3 bases read: TGTGCCATCAGTGAGTCTTTGGGACTAGCGGGAATCCTCCGGGAGACC. Translation gives CAISESLGLAGILRET. Given in full, the CDR3 is CAISESLGLAGILRETQYF.

As regards this clone: The read stops 3 residues short of the end of the CDR3; the missing end is completed from the germline J gene. The chain carries TRBV4-1 and TRBJ1-1; 9 bases line up with TRBD1. The length of the CDR3 is 18 residues. Germline CDR1 is MGHRA and CDR2 is YSYEKL. The J segment lost 5 bases and the V segment lost 1 base, leaving 14 bases of the junction unmatched. CDR3 bases read: TGCGCCAGCAGCCAAGTGGGTAGTCGGACAGGGGAAGGGACTGAA. It yields the protein CASSQVGSRTGEGTE. The CDR3 in full is CASSQVGSRTGEGTEAFF.

Note on this clone: The sequence runs out 3 residues before the end of the CDR3; the remainder is reconstructed from the germline J gene. The chain carries TRBV20-1 and TRBJ2-7; D may be TRBD2 (6 bases). Germline CDR1 DFQATT, CDR2 SNEGSKA (reference sequence). The CDR3 contains 15 residues. V shed 1 base and J shed 0 bases, with 13 bases lying between them. The part of the CDR3 DNA that was read is TGCAGTGCTAGAGCCGCGGGACTTCCCTCCTACGAG. Amino acids: CSARAAGLPSYE. Given in full, the CDR3 is CSARAAGLPSYEQYF.